This TCR beta chain was recorded in a study of shared clonotypes between healthy human individuals. It was tens of millions of PBMCs that unsorted samples used for genomic DNA. Notes on this clone: A much larger clone lies a single base off, so this may be a read error.

Germline CDR1 reads SEHNR; CDR2 reads FQNEAQ (reference sequence). This CDR3 has 12 amino acids. Several immunoSEQ 96-well plates shared each subset's DNA, each plate a replicate. Per the study methods: Sequence data from immunoSEQ were junction-only and lacked quality scores; consequently, filtering differed. TCRdb's table, derived via immunoSEQ multiplex PCR, lists solely in-frame clones and lacks some. V and J calls and clone size follow that table, whereas D and trimming were derived from the DNA. The sample holds about 460,000 clones, about 74% seen once. This receptor was identified in a woman aged 40 to 50 in good health. Some clones in this sample may be carry-over from other donors' samples. The sequencing sample was made of PBMCs. The rearrangement joins TRBV7-9 to TRBJ2-7; 7 bases match TRBD1. In DNA, the CDR3 is TGTGCCAGCCGCGAGACAGGGAGCGAGCGGTACTTC. Translating it yields CASRETGSERYF. Full variable domain (outside the CDR3, taken from reference TRBV7-9 and TRBJ2-7): DTGVSQNPRHKITKRGQNVTFRCDPISEHNRLYWYRQTLGQGPEFLTYFQNEAQLEKSRLLSDRFSAERPKGSFSTLEIQRTEQGDSAMYLCASRETGSERYFGPGTRLTVT.